This entry lists 22 T cell receptor beta chains sequenced from one sample in a study of T cells in localized non-small cell lung cancer. Repertoires were generated with immunoSEQ multiplex PCR, while TCRdb's copy carries only in-frame clones and drops some. The sample carries 45,000 to 70,000 clones, roughly 90% recorded once. The sample was peripheral blood, taken before any cancer treatment. The receptor set was obtained from a woman aged 35-70 years with stage I lung adenocarcinoma.

The genes are TRBV5-1 and TRBJ1-2; unclear D gene. Germline values: CDR1 SGHRS, CDR2 YFSETQ. This CDR3 has 13 residues. Trimming stripped 0 bases from V and 5 bases from J, with 8 bases between. CDR3 loop: CASSLGLPYGYTF. In DNA form, the CDR3 reads TGCGCCAGCAGCTTGGGACTCCCTTATGGCTACACCTTC. Full variable domain (rest looked up from reference TRBV5-1 and TRBJ1-2): KAGVTQTPRYLIKTRGQQVTLSCSPISGHRSVSWYQQTPGQGLQFLFEYFSETQRNKGNFPGRFSGRQFSNSRSEMNVSTLELGDSALYLCASSLGLPYGYTFGSGTRLTVV.

The V call is TRBV5-4, the J call TRBJ1-2; D not resolved. V was pared by 1 base and J by 4 bases, with 14 bases between. Per germline, CDR1 SGHNT and CDR2 YYREEE (reference sequence). This CDR3 comprises 15 residues. The DNA of the CDR3 is TGTGCCAGCAGCTTGTACGGACGGGATACCTATGGCTACACCTTC. Amino acid sequence: CASSLYGRDTYGYTF.

The chain employs TRBV10-2 and TRBJ1-6; D is undetermined. Deletions cut 3 bases from V and 4 bases from J, with 7 bases between. Per the germline V gene, CDR1 is WSHSY and CDR2 is SAAADI. This CDR3 has 14 residues. The chain's CDR3 is CASSESGYNSPLHF. Written as DNA, the CDR3 is TGCGCCAGCAGTGAATCAGGATATAATTCACCCCTCCACTTT.

The V call is TRBV7-2, the J call TRBJ1-1; D unclear. V was clipped by 3 bases and J by 1 base, with 3 bases between them. The CDR3 sequence is 12 residues long. From germline, CDR1 is SGHTA and CDR2 FQGNSA. This CDR3 reads CASSFSNTEAFF. DNA for the CDR3: TGTGCCAGCAGCTTTTCGAACACTGAAGCTTTCTTT.

The chain links TRBV7-9 to TRBJ2-1; D is uncertain. The CDR3 runs 12 residues. V lost 1 base, J lost 8 bases, and 6 bases lay in between. The germline V gene has CDR1 SEHNR and CDR2 FQNEAQ (reference sequence). The CDR3 nucleotides read TGTGCCAGCAGCTTAGTAAGGGATGAGCAGTTCTTC. The encoded protein is CASSLVRDEQFF.

The chain uses TRBV7-2 and TRBJ1-1; no reliable D call. The CDR3 has 13 amino acids. V lost 3 bases, J lost 2 bases, and 7 bases lay in between. Germline V lookup: CDR1 SGHTA, CDR2 FQGNSA. The CDR3: CASSFKANTEAFF. The CDR3 DNA reads as TGTGCCAGCAGCTTTAAGGCCAACACTGAAGCTTTCTTT. The variable domain in full, completed from reference TRBV7-2 and TRBJ1-1, reads GAGVSQSPSNKVTEKGKDVELRCDPISGHTALYWYRQSLGQGLEFLIYFQGNSAPDKSGLPSDRFSAERTGGSVSTLTIQRTQQEDSAVYLCASSFKANTEAFFGQGTRLTVV.

V usage is TRBV6-5 and J usage is TRBJ2-3; TRBD2 agrees at 9 bases. V lost 2 bases to trimming and J lost 5 bases; unmatched junction nucleotides: 8. The CDR3 runs 16 residues. Looked up from germline, CDR1 is MNHEY and CDR2 is SVGAGI. The CDR3 region is CASSYGGGVIGDTQYF. The DNA for the CDR3 is TGTGCCAGCAGTTACGGCGGGGGGGTAATAGGAGATACGCAGTATTTT.

CDR3 residues: CASSIAMGDGYTF. CDR3 nucleotides: TGTGCCAGTAGTATTGCAATGGGCGATGGCTACACCTTC. V usage is TRBV19 and J usage is TRBJ1-2; unclear D gene. The CDR3 consists of 13 residues. Germline V gives CDR1 LNHDA, CDR2 SQIVND (reference sequence). V lost 3 bases and J 6 bases, leaving 11 bases between the germline ends.

The chain carries TRBV5-6 and TRBJ1-5; possible D gene TRBD1, 5 bases. The CDR3 runs 16 residues. Germline values: CDR1 SGHDT, CDR2 YYEEEE. Trimming pared 0 bases from V and 0 bases from J, leaving 10 bases between. CDR3 in amino acids: CASSLAGGNSNQPQHF. The CDR3 DNA sequence: TGTGCCAGCAGCTTGGCCGGGGGAAATAGCAATCAGCCCCAGCATTTT.

This rearrangement joins TRBV7-2 to TRBJ2-7; the D gene is possibly TRBD1 (6 bases). Germline CDR1 reads SGHTA; CDR2 reads FQGNSA. The CDR3 length is 15 residues. The V gene lost 2 bases and the J gene lost 4 bases, with 15 bases spanning the gap. The CDR3 loop is CASSLYLDSGYEQYF. The CDR3 DNA reads as TGTGCCAGCAGCTTATACCTGGACAGTGGATACGAGCAGTACTTC.

This chain connects TRBV5-4 to TRBJ1-1, with 12 bases matching TRBD1. This CDR3 is built from 14 residues. The V gene's germline CDR1 is SGHNT and CDR2 YYREEE (reference sequence). After removal of 4 bases from V and 7 bases from J, the junction contained 5 bases not matched to a gene. Here the CDR3 DNA reads TGTGCCAGCAGCCCCGGGACAGGGGGCTTTGAAGCTTTCTTT. It is translated as CASSPGTGGFEAFF.

The chain links TRBV4-1 to TRBJ2-2; no clear D. Germline-derived CDR1 and CDR2 are MGHRA and YSYEKL. The CDR3 is 16 amino acids. Deletions cut 3 bases from V and 0 bases from J, with 11 bases between. CDR3 nucleotides: TGCGCCAGCAGCCACGATTTAACTTCGAACACCGGGGAGCTGTTTTTT. It yields the protein CASSHDLTSNTGELFF.

DNA of the CDR3: TGCGCCAGCCGCGCCGGGGGTACGAACACCGGGGAGCTGTTTTTT. Translated, it gives CASRAGGTNTGELFF. This chain uses TRBV5-1 with TRBJ2-2, with D perhaps TRBD2 (6 bases). CDR1 SGHRS and CDR2 YFSETQ come from the germline V gene. This CDR3 is 15 amino acids long. Trimming shortened V by 7 bases and J by 0 bases, and 13 bases separated the two germline ends.

The V call is TRBV19, the J call TRBJ2-1; TRBD2 agrees at 12 bases. CDR1 and CDR2 from the germline V gene are LNHDA and SQIVND (reference sequence). This CDR3 comprises 17 residues. V trimming: 5 bases; J trimming: 1 base; junction bases outside the gene matches: 6. The CDR3 protein is CASSSGLAGISYNEQFF. For the CDR3, the DNA is TGTGCCAGTAGTTCCGGACTAGCGGGGATTTCCTACAATGAGCAGTTCTTC.

This chain links TRBV10-2 with TRBJ2-5; a weak D match, TRBD2 (7 bases). Germline V gene lookup returns CDR1 WSHSY and CDR2 SAAADI. Trimming shortened V by 8 bases and J by 0 bases, and 19 bases separated the two germline ends. The CDR3 spans 16 residues. CDR3 loop: CASGILGGGDQETQYF. The CDR3 nucleotides are TGCGCCAGCGGGATTTTGGGGGGGGGCGACCAAGAGACCCAGTACTTC.

This clone came up once. V and J are TRBV5-1 and TRBJ2-5, with TRBD1 matching 7 bases. This CDR3 spans 13 amino acids. V dropped 4 bases and J dropped 4; count of bases not matched to a gene: 4. The germline CDR1 and CDR2 sequences are SGHRS and YFSETQ. CDR3 in amino acids: CASSRGQSETQYF. CDR3 DNA sequence: TGCGCCAGCAGCAGGGGACAGTCAGAGACCCAGTACTTC.

The chain uses TRBV9 and TRBJ2-7, with TRBD2 as a possible D gene (5 bases). Trimming pared 2 bases from V and 1 base from J, leaving 10 bases between. CDR3 length: 14 amino acids. Germline values: CDR1 SGDLS, CDR2 YYNGEE. The CDR3 coding sequence is TGTGCCAGCAGCGTGGACTCCGGATCCTACGAGCAGTACTTC. It codes for CASSVDSGSYEQYF.

The chain links TRBV9 to TRBJ2-7, with D perhaps TRBD1 (5 bases). CDR3 length: 13 residues. CDR1 and CDR2 from the germline V gene are SGDLS and YYNGEE. Trimming pared 0 bases from V and 4 bases from J, leaving 8 bases between. The CDR3 coding sequence is TGTGCCAGCAGCGTAGAAGCAGGGTACGAGCAGTACTTC. It yields the protein CASSVEAGYEQYF. Together with reference TRBV9 and TRBJ2-7, the CDR3 gives the full variable domain: DSGVTQTPKHLITATGQRVTLRCSPRSGDLSVYWYQQSLDQGLQFLIQYYNGEERAKGNILERFSAQQFPDLHSELNLSSLELGDSALYFCASSVEAGYEQYFGPGTRLTVT.

The chain links TRBV27 to TRBJ2-1, with D perhaps TRBD2 (6 bases). In germline, CDR1 is MNHEY, CDR2 SMNVEV (reference sequence). The CDR3 has 14 residues. V shed 3 bases and J shed 4 bases, with 10 bases lying between them. The CDR3 is CASSFGGGYNEQFF. The CDR3 DNA reads TGTGCCAGCAGTTTTGGGGGAGGTTACAATGAGCAGTTCTTC.

V gene TRBV15 combines with J gene TRBJ2-7; TRBD1 might be the D (5 bases). With 2 bases removed from V and 3 bases from J, the gap between germline ends came to 8 bases. CDR1 and CDR2 (germline): LNHNV, YYDKDF (reference sequence). The CDR3 length is 13 residues. The CDR3 loop is CATSRRGIYEQYF. In DNA form, the CDR3 reads TGTGCCACCAGCAGAAGGGGTATCTACGAGCAGTACTTC. The full variable domain, rest sourced from reference TRBV15 and TRBJ2-7, is DAMVIQNPRYQVTQFGKPVTLSCSQTLNHNVMYWYQQKSSQAPKLLFHYYDKDFNNEADTPDNFQSRRPNTSFCFLDIRSPGLGDTAMYLCATSRRGIYEQYFGPGTRLTVT.

The V call is TRBV29-1, the J call TRBJ2-5, with TRBD1 matching over 10 bases. Germline V CDR1 and CDR2: SQVTM, ANQGSEA. V trimming: 4 bases; J trimming: 5 bases; junction bases outside the gene matches: 4. The CDR3 contains 13 residues. The DNA of the CDR3 is TGCAGCGTTGGACAGGGGGCTGGGGAGACCCAGTACTTC. Translation: CSVGQGAGETQYF.

The chain employs TRBV6-6 and TRBJ2-5, with TRBD2 as a possible D gene (6 bases). Germline V lookup: CDR1 MNHNY, CDR2 SVGAGI (reference sequence). The V and J ends lost 2 bases and 5 bases respectively, with 12 bases between them. The CDR3 runs to 14 residues. The CDR3 here is CASSYVGAGETQYF. The CDR3 DNA reads as TGTGCCAGCAGTTACGTGGGCGCGGGGGAGACCCAGTACTTC.